The 27 T cell receptor beta chains presented below share a single source sample, sequenced in a study of blood T cell repertoires in COVID-19. Here immunoSEQ multiplex PCR was the method, and the copy in TCRdb shows in-frame clones only, minus some. The table has some 200,000 clones, around 80% seen once. Sequencing input: peripheral blood. These receptors were obtained from a human donor in a cohort sampled during active COVID-19.

The CDR3 nucleotides are TGCGCCAGCAGCGCGCAGGGGGAACCTAATGAAAAACTGTTTTTT. Its translation: CASSAQGEPNEKLFF. The chain joins TRBV4-1 to TRBJ1-4, with TRBD1 matching over 7 bases. Germline CDR1 reads MGHRA; CDR2 reads YSYEKL. The CDR3 contains 15 residues. J lost 3 bases, V lost 5 bases, and 6 bases had no gene match.

The chain recombines TRBV18 with TRBJ1-4, with 8 bases aligning to TRBD1. From germline, CDR1 is KGHSH and CDR2 LQKENI. J was trimmed by 4 bases and V by 2 bases; bases with no gene match: 3. The CDR3 is 15 amino acids. CDR3 protein: CASSPNRGNNEKLFF. The CDR3 coding sequence is TGTGCCAGCTCACCAAACAGGGGGAATAATGAAAAACTGTTTTTT.

The chain has TRBV4-1 and TRBJ2-3, with 13 bases fitting TRBD2. The CDR3 extends over 17 amino acids. Germline V gene lookup returns CDR1 MGHRA and CDR2 YSYEKL. Losses at the gene ends were 4 bases for V and 0 bases for J; bases not matched to a gene: 4. In DNA form, the CDR3 reads TGCGCCAGCAGCCTACTAGCGGGAGGGGTGAGCACAGATACGCAGTATTTT. Its translation is CASSLLAGGVSTDTQYF.

The chain recombines TRBV18 with TRBJ1-2; D unclear. The V gene lost 3 bases and the J gene lost 4 bases, with 15 bases spanning the gap. The germline V gene encodes CDR1 KGHSH and CDR2 LQKENI. The CDR3 runs 15 residues. This chain's CDR3 is CASSPDEAHFYGYTF. The CDR3, as DNA: TGTGCCAGCTCACCCGACGAGGCACACTTCTATGGCTACACCTTC.

V is TRBV5-1 and J is TRBJ2-3, with D maybe TRBD2 (6 bases). The CDR3 covers 16 residues. The germline V gene has CDR1 SGHRS and CDR2 YFSETQ. V lost 4 bases to trimming and J lost 0 bases, with 15 bases between them. The DNA of the CDR3 is TGCGCCAGCAGCCCCCCCGCCGGGACTAGCACAGATACGCAGTATTTT. This encodes CASSPPAGTSTDTQYF.

V usage is TRBV15 and J usage is TRBJ2-2, with TRBD2 matching over 8 bases. V shed 2 bases and J 6 bases; nucleotides not matched to a gene: 11. CDR3 length: 17 amino acids. Germline loops: CDR1 LNHNV, CDR2 YYDKDF (reference sequence). The CDR3 reads CATSRQAGTRAPGELFF. The CDR3 DNA is TGTGCCACCAGCAGACAAGCCGGGACTAGAGCCCCCGGGGAGCTGTTTTTT.

The chain has TRBV5-4 and TRBJ2-3, with 7 bases fitting TRBD1. The V segment lost 3 bases and the J segment 1 base; nucleotides outside the gene matches: 5. The CDR3 totals 15 residues. The germline V gene has CDR1 SGHNT and CDR2 YYREEE (reference sequence). CDR3 DNA: TGTGCCAGCAGCTACCGACAGGGACGCACAGATACGCAGTATTTT. Its translation is CASSYRQGRTDTQYF. The entire variable domain, with the rest obtained from reference TRBV5-4 and TRBJ2-3, is as follows: ETGVTQSPTHLIKTRGQQVTLRCSSQSGHNTVSWYQQALGQGPQFIFQYYREEENGRGNFPPRFSGLQFPNYSSELNVNALELDDSALYLCASSYRQGRTDTQYFGPGTRLTVL.

V usage is TRBV19 and J usage is TRBJ2-1; D is perhaps TRBD1 (10 bases). This CDR3 contains 16 residues. Germline lookup yields CDR1 LNHDA and CDR2 SQIVND (reference sequence). Trimming pared 8 bases from V and 9 bases from J, leaving 26 bases between. Written as DNA, the CDR3 is TGTGCCAGTCTGGATAGGGACAGGGGTAGCGGGAGTGAGCAGTTCTTC. Protein product: CASLDRDRGSGSEQFF.

J is TRBJ2-6 and V is TRBV28; D perhaps matches TRBD1 (6 bases). The germline V and J ends were trimmed by 2 bases and 0 bases, with 8 bases remaining between them. CDR1 is MDHEN and CDR2 is SYDVKM in the germline V gene. This CDR3 is 16 amino acids long. CDR3 sequence: CASSLGTRSGANVLTF. The CDR3 DNA is TGTGCCAGCAGTTTAGGGACACGCTCTGGGGCCAACGTCCTGACTTTC.

Here the CDR3 reads CASSLGGQGGPLHF. The CDR3, as DNA: TGTGCCAGCAGTTTGGGCGGACAGGGGGGACCCCTCCACTTT. The V and J genes are TRBV28 and TRBJ1-6, with 10 bases aligning to TRBD1. In germline, CDR1 is MDHEN, CDR2 SYDVKM. The junction had 5 bases not matched to a gene; V was cut back by 3 bases and J by 12 bases. This CDR3 is 14 amino acids long.

This chain joins TRBV30 and TRBJ1-4; D remains ambiguous. V lost 0 bases and J 8 bases, leaving 10 bases between the germline ends. This CDR3 has 13 amino acids. Germline loops: CDR1 GTSNPN, CDR2 SVGIG (reference sequence). Written as DNA, the CDR3 is TGTGCCTGGAGTGTACTCTCACGCGAAAAACTGTTTTTT. Encoded protein: CAWSVLSREKLFF.

The CDR3 reads CASSSWGDKNIQYF. The CDR3, as DNA: TGTGCCAGCAGTTCGTGGGGAGACAAAAACATTCAGTACTTC. The J gene is TRBJ2-4, the V gene TRBV27; perhaps TRBD2 as D (5 bases). The germline V and J ends were trimmed by 4 bases and 3 bases, with 10 bases remaining between them. CDR1 and CDR2 from the germline V gene are MNHEY and SMNVEV (reference sequence). The CDR3 runs to 14 residues.

This chain connects TRBV28 to TRBJ2-7; 7 bases fit TRBD2. Germline assignment: CDR1 MDHEN and CDR2 SYDVKM. The CDR3 totals 15 residues. V trimming: 6 bases; J trimming: 4 bases; junction bases outside the gene matches: 12. For the CDR3, the DNA is TGTGCCAGCAGCCTCCCCGTAAGCGGGGCTTACGAGCAGTACTTC. It is translated as CASSLPVSGAYEQYF.

The rearrangement joins TRBV6-4 to TRBJ1-1, with 7 bases fitting TRBD1. Germline V lookup: CDR1 MRHNA, CDR2 SNTAGT. The CDR3 runs 14 residues. Trimming at V came to 5 bases and at J to 2 bases, leaving 5 bases not matched to a gene. CDR3 nucleotides: TGTGCCAGCAGTATCGACAGGGTAAACACTGAAGCTTTCTTT. This codes for CASSIDRVNTEAFF.

The chain combines TRBV19 with TRBJ2-5; 13 positions match TRBD2. The CDR3 is made up of 14 amino acids. The V segment lost 6 bases and the J segment 4 bases; nucleotides outside the gene matches: 2. Germline V gives CDR1 LNHDA, CDR2 SQIVND (reference sequence). CDR3 nucleotide sequence: TGTGCCAGTAGGCGGACTAGCGGGAGAGAGACCCAGTACTTC. The encoded protein is CASRRTSGRETQYF. Filled out from reference TRBV19 and TRBJ2-5, the complete variable domain reads DGGITQSPKYLFRKEGQNVTLSCEQNLNHDAMYWYRQDPGQGLRLIYYSQIVNDFQKGDIAEGYSVSREKKESFPLTVTSAQKNPTAFYLCASRRTSGRETQYFGPGTRLLVL.

This chain connects TRBV6-2 or TRBV6-3 to TRBJ2-7; TRBD2 is a possible D gene (6 bases). With 5 bases removed from V and 2 bases from J, the gap between germline ends came to 16 bases. The CDR3 has 15 amino acids. Germline V gene lookup returns CDR1 MNHEY and CDR2 SVGEGT. The chain's CDR3 is CASSTPGLPTYEQYF. The CDR3 DNA follows: TGTGCCAGCAGTACTCCGGGACTCCCGACCTACGAGCAGTACTTC.

V gene TRBV29-1 combines with J gene TRBJ2-7; TRBD2 matches 11 bases. After removal of 7 bases from V and 3 bases from J, the junction contained 8 bases not matched to a gene. The CDR3 loop spans 14 amino acids. Germline V gene data show CDR1 as SQVTM and CDR2 as ANQGSEA. The CDR3 loop reads CSAAGLAGNYEQYF. The DNA for the CDR3 is TGCAGCGCTGCCGGACTAGCGGGTAACTACGAGCAGTACTTC.

This sequence joins TRBV11-2 and TRBJ1-1; D uncertain. Germline V lookup: CDR1 SGHAT, CDR2 FQNNGV. Trimming took off 2 bases at V and 8 bases at J, with 6 bases between the two ends. The CDR3 is made up of 11 amino acids. The CDR3 DNA follows: TGTGCCAGCAGCTTATGGCAGGAAGCTTTCTTT. This codes for CASSLWQEAFF.

This chain joins TRBV19 and TRBJ2-5; 12 nucleotides line up with TRBD2. Germline loops: CDR1 LNHDA, CDR2 SQIVND (reference sequence). This CDR3 comprises 17 residues. V shed 3 bases, J shed 6 bases, and the junction held 11 bases outside the gene matches. The CDR3 region has the DNA TGTGCCAGTAGTATCCGAACTAGCGGGAGGAGGGTAAAGACCCAGTACTTC. Its protein is CASSIRTSGRRVKTQYF.

In this sample, this clone turned up many times. This chain connects TRBV5-6 to TRBJ2-1, with 7 bases that match TRBD2. The germline CDR1 and CDR2 sequences are SGHDT and YYEEEE. CDR3 length equals 16 residues. Trimming took 4 bases from V and 5 from J; bases not matched to a gene: 12. The CDR3 DNA sequence: TGTGCCAGCAGCCAGCTGATGGGGACTAATAACAATGAGCAGTTCTTC. It codes for CASSQLMGTNNNEQFF.

The J gene is TRBJ2-7, the V gene TRBV4-1; weak D call: TRBD2 (5 bases). Trimming removed 0 bases from V and 2 bases from J, with 8 bases in between. Germline CDR1 and CDR2: MGHRA and YSYEKL. The CDR3 is 14 residues long. The CDR3 here is CASSQDEEAYEQYF. The CDR3 DNA reads TGCGCCAGCAGCCAAGACGAGGAGGCCTACGAGCAGTACTTC.

The chain combines TRBV6-6 with TRBJ2-7; tentative D call: TRBD1 (6 bases). Germline values: CDR1 MNHNY, CDR2 SVGAGI (reference sequence). This CDR3 has 12 residues. V lost 4 bases and J 4 bases, leaving 8 bases between the germline ends. CDR3 protein: CASSFGQYEQYF. The CDR3 DNA reads TGTGCCAGCAGTTTTGGACAGTACGAGCAGTACTTC.

The chain combines TRBV28 with TRBJ2-3; 9 bases align to TRBD2. CDR1 is MDHEN and CDR2 is SYDVKM in the germline V gene. The CDR3 consists of 16 residues. V dropped 5 bases and J dropped 5; count of bases not matched to a gene: 11. CDR3 loop: CASSHQREREEDTQYF. As DNA, the CDR3 is TGTGCCAGCAGTCACCAGCGGGAGCGGGAGGAAGATACGCAGTATTTT.

This clone has just one count. The chain carries TRBV7-2 and TRBJ2-1; a possible D gene is TRBD2 (6 bases). There are 15 residues in the CDR3. The germline gives CDR1 SGHTA, CDR2 FQGNSA. Deletions cut 5 bases from V and 1 base from J, with 12 bases between. CDR3 bases: TGTGCCAGCAGCCCGGGGGTCCAATCCTACAATGAGCAGTTCTTC. This codes for CASSPGVQSYNEQFF.

Here the CDR3 reads CASSYLSQETQYF. In DNA form, the CDR3 reads TGTGCCAGCAGTTACTTGTCTCAAGAGACCCAGTACTTC. The chain uses TRBV6-2 or TRBV6-3 and TRBJ2-5; D uncertain. This CDR3 has 13 amino acids. V was pared by 1 base and J by 2 bases, with 5 bases between. Germline V CDR1 and CDR2: MNHEY, SVGEGT.

This chain connects TRBV11-2 to TRBJ2-3; TRBD2 matches at 7 bases. The ends lost 1 base at V and 5 bases at J; junction bases unmatched: 3. The germline V gene has CDR1 SGHAT and CDR2 FQNNGV. The CDR3 covers 14 residues. The CDR3 DNA follows: TGTGCCAGCAGCTTAGGAGGCGGGAGAGATACGCAGTATTTT. Translating it yields CASSLGGGRDTQYF.

This sequence joins TRBV5-1 and TRBJ1-6, with TRBD1 matching 7 bases. V lost 4 bases, J lost 5 bases, and 3 bases stayed unmatched. Germline V gives CDR1 SGHRS, CDR2 YFSETQ. The CDR3 is 14 residues long. The CDR3: CASSLGQDNSPLHF. The CDR3 region has the DNA TGCGCCAGCAGCCTCGGACAGGATAATTCACCCCTCCACTTT. Based on the CDR3 plus reference TRBV5-1 and TRBJ1-6, the full variable domain is KAGVTQTPRYLIKTRGQQVTLSCSPISGHRSVSWYQQTPGQGLQFLFEYFSETQRNKGNFPGRFSGRQFSNSRSEMNVSTLELGDSALYLCASSLGQDNSPLHFGNGTRLTVT.